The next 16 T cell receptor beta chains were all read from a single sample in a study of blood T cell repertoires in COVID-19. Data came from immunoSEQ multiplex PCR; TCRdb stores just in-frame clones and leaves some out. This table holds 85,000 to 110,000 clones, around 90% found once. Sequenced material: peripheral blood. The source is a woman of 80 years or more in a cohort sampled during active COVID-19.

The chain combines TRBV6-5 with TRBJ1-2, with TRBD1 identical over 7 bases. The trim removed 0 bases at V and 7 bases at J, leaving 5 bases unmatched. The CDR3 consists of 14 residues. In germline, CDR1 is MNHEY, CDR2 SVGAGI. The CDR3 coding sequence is TGTGCCAGCAGTTACTCTGAGGGGGCCGGTGGCTACACCTTC. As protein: CASSYSEGAGGYTF.

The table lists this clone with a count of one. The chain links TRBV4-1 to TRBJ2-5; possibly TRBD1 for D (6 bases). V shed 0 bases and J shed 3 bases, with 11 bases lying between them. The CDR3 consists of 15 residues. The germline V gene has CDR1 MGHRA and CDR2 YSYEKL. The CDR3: CASSQEGATKETQYF. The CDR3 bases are TGCGCCAGCAGCCAAGAGGGGGCAACGAAAGAGACCCAGTACTTC.

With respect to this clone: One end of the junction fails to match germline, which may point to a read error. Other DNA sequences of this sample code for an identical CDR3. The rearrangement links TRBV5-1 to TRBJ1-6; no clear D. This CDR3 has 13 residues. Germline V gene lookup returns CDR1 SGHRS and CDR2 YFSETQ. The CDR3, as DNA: TGCGCCAGTAGCTTGGGCGAGTTAACGCCCCTCCACTTT. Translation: CASSLGELTPLHF.

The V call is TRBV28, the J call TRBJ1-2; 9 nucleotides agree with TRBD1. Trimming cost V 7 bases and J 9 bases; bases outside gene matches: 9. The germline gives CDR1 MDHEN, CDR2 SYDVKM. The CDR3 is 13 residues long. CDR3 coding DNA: TGTGCCAGCATACCGGGACAGGGCCTTCGCTACACCTTC. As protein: CASIPGQGLRYTF.

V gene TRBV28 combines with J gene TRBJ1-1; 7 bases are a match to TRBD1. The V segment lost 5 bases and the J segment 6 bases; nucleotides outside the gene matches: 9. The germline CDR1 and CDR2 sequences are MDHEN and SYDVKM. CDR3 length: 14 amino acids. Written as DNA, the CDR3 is TGTGCCAGCAGTCTGACAGGGCCCTCTCCTGAAGCTTTCTTT. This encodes CASSLTGPSPEAFF.

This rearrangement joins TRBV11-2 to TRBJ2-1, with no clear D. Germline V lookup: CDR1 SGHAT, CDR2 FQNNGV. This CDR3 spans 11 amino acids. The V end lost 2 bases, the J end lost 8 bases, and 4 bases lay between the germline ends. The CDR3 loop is CASSLFYEQFF. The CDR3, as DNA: TGTGCCAGCAGCTTATTCTATGAGCAGTTCTTC. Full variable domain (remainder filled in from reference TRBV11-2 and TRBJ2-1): EAGVAQSPRYKIIEKRQSVAFWCNPISGHATLYWYQQILGQGPKLLIQFQNNGVVDDSQLPKDRFSAERLKGVDSTLKIQPAKLEDSAVYLCASSLFYEQFFGPGTRLTVL.

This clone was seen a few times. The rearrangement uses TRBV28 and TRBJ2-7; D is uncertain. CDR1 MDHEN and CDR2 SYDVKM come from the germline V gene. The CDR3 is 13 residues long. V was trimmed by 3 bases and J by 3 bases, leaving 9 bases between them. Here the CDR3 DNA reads TGTGCCAGCAGTTTTGCGGCATTCTACGAGCAGTACTTC. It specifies CASSFAAFYEQYF.

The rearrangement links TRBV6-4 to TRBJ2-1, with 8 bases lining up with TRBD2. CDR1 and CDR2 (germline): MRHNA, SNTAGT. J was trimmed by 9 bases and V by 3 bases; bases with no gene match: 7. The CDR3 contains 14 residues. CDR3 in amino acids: CASSETGGPGEQFF. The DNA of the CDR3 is TGTGCCAGCAGTGAGACGGGGGGGCCGGGTGAGCAGTTCTTC.

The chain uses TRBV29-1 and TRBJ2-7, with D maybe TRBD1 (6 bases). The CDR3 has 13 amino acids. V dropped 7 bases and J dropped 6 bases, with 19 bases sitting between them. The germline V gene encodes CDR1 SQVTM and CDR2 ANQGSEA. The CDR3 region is CSAITGRGGEQYF. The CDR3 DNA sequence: TGCAGCGCGATAACAGGGAGAGGTGGCGAGCAGTACTTC.

CDR3 sequence: CASSQESQGLGEKLFF. CDR3 sequence (DNA): TGTGCCAGCAGCCAAGAATCACAGGGCCTAGGTGAAAAACTGTTTTTT. V and J are TRBV4-2 and TRBJ1-4; possible D gene TRBD1, 6 bases. V gave up 0 bases and J gave up 7 bases, with 15 bases separating them. This CDR3 contains 16 residues. CDR1 and CDR2 (germline): LGHNA, YNFKEQ.

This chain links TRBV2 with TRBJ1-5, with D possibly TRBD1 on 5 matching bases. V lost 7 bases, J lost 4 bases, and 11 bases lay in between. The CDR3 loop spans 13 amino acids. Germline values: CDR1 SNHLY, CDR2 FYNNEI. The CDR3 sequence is CASTGGVNQPQHF. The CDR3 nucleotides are TGTGCCAGCACGGGGGGAGTTAATCAGCCCCAGCATTTT.

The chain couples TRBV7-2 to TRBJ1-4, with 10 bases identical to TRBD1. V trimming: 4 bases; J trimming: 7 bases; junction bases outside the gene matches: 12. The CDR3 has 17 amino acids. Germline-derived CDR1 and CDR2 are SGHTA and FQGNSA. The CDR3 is CASSSGDRGYYGEKLFF. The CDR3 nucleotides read TGTGCCAGCAGCTCCGGGGACAGGGGATACTACGGTGAAAAACTGTTTTTT.

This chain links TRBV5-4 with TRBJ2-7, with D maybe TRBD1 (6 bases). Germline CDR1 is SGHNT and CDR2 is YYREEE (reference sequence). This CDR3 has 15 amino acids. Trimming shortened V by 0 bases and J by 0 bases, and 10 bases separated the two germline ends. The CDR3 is CASSLGTGSSYEQYF. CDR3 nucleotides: TGTGCCAGCAGCTTGGGTACAGGGAGCTCCTACGAGCAGTACTTC.

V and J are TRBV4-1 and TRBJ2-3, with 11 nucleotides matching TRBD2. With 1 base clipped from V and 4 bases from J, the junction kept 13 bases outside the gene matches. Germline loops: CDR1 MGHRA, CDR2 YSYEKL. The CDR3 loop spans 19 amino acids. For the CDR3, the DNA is TGCGCCAGCAGCCAAGCCCGAGCCCAGACTAGCGGGGACGCAGATACGCAGTATTTT. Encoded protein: CASSQARAQTSGDADTQYF.

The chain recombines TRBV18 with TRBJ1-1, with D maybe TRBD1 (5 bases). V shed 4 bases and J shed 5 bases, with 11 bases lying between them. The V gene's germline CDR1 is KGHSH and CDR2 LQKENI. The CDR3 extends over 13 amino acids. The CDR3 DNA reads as TGTGCCAGCTCACATTGGGGGGGTACTGAAGCTTTCTTT. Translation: CASSHWGGTEAFF.

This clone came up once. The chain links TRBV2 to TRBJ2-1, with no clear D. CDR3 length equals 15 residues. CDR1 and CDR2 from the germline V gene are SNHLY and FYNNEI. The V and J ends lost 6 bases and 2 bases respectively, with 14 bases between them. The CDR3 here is CASSGKETAYNEQFF. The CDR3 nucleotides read TGTGCCAGCAGCGGTAAGGAAACAGCCTACAATGAGCAGTTCTTC.